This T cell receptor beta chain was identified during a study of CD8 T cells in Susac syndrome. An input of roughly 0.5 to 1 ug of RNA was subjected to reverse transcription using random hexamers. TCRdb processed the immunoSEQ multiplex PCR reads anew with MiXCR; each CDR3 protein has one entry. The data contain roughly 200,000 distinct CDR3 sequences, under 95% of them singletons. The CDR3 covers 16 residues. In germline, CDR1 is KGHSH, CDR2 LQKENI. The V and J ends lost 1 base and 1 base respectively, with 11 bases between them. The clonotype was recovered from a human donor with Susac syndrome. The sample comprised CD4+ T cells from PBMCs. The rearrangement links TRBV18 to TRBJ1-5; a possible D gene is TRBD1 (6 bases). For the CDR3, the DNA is TGTGCCAGCTCACCACAGGGGGGGTTAAGCAATCAGCCCCAGCATTTT. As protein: CASSPQGGLSNQPQHF.